The rows below give T cell receptor beta chains drawn from one sample of a study of CD8 T cells in ankylosing spondylitis. One entry per CDR3 protein results from TCRdb running MiXCR on the 5' RACE reads. The sample holds around 300,000 distinct CDR3 sequences, approximately 15% seen once. The sample was blood, either unsorted or a sorted T cell fraction (not recorded which). The receptors derive from a male donor with ankylosing spondylitis or in good health (not recorded which). Both conserved end residues are part of each CDR3. Fields, in order: J gene, V gene, clone size, D gene, CDR3 protein, CDR3 DNA. A D gene is named only where the DNA matches it firmly. The size field is filled for only some rows; it gives once, few, many or a size class.

TRBJ1-6 | TRBV19 | NA | NA | CASSNHRGNYNSPLHF | TGTGCCAGTAGTAACCACCGGGGAAACTATAATTCACCCCTCCACTTT
TRBJ2-7 | TRBV20-1 | NA | TRBD2 | CSARDSGTSGYEQYF | TGCAGTGCTAGAGATTCCGGGACTAGCGGCTACGAGCAGTACTTC
TRBJ2-1 | TRBV24-1 | few | TRBD2 | CATSDPASGSDGNEQFF | TGTGCCACCAGTGACCCTGCTAGCGGGAGTGATGGGAATGAGCAGTTCTTC
TRBJ2-7 | TRBV12-3/TRBV12-4 | NA | TRBD1 | CASSSGGPGEQYF | TGTGCCAGCAGCTCAGGGGGACCGGGCGAGCAGTACTTC
TRBJ2-2 | TRBV7-2 | few | NA | CASSGRPGLTGELFF | TGTGCCAGCAGCGGGAGACCGGGGCTCACCGGGGAGCTGTTTTTT
TRBJ1-1 | TRBV5-1 | few | NA | CASSLEPGPSTEAFF | TGCGCCAGCAGCTTGGAACCCGGGCCATCCACTGAAGCTTTCTTT
TRBJ1-2 | TRBV14 | medium-sized | TRBD1 | CASSQSGGTGGSGYGYTF | TGTGCCAGCAGCCAATCCGGGGGTACAGGGGGCAGTGGCTATGGCTACACCTTC
TRBJ2-7 | TRBV30 | NA | TRBD2 | CAWSPGWVASGSYEQYF | TGTGCCTGGAGTCCCGGTTGGGTGGCTAGCGGATCCTACGAGCAGTACTTC
TRBJ2-5 | TRBV7-6 | NA | TRBD2 | CASSSRTSGIETQYF | TGTGCCAGCAGCTCGCGGACTAGCGGGATTGAGACCCAGTACTTC
TRBJ2-1 | TRBV7-2 | NA | NA | CASSPPPFYNEQFF | TGTGCCAGCAGCCCACCCCCCTTCTACAATGAGCAGTTCTTC
TRBJ2-1 | TRBV9 | NA | NA | CASSALTPHPLNEQFF | TGTGCCAGCAGCGCCCTGACCCCCCACCCTCTCAATGAGCAGTTCTTC
TRBJ2-7 | TRBV4-2 | few | NA | CASSQERGWYEQYF | TGTGCCAGCAGCCAAGAAAGAGGGTGGTACGAGCAGTACTTC
TRBJ1-2 | TRBV12-3/TRBV12-4 | NA | NA | CASSFLDSRYGYTF | TGTGCCAGCAGTTTTTTAGACAGCCGCTATGGCTACACCTTC
TRBJ2-3 | TRBV7-2 | many | TRBD1 | CASSRGGHTDTQYF | TGTGCCAGCAGCCGAGGGGGCCACACAGATACGCAGTATTTT
TRBJ1-3 | TRBV7-2 | NA | NA | CASSPGGWGNTIYF | TGTGCCAGCAGCCCCGGGGGGTGGGGAAACACCATATATTTT